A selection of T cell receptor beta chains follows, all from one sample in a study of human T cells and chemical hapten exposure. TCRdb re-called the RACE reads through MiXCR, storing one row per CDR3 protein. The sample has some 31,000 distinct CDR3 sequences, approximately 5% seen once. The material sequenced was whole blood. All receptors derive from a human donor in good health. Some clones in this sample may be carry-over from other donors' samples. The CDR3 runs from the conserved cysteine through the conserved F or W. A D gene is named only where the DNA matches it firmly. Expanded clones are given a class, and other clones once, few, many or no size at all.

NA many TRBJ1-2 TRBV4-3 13 TGCGCCAGCAGCCAAGACACAGGCTATGGCTACACCTTC CASSQDTGYGYTF
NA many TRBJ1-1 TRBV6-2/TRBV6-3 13 TGTGCCAGCAGTTACTCGTCCGGACCGGAAGCTTTCTTT CASSYSSGPEAFF
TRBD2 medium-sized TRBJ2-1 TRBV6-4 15 TGTGCCAGCAGTGATGGGACTAGCGACTACAATGAGCAGTTCTTC CASSDGTSDYNEQFF
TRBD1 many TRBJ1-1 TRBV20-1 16 TGCAGTGCTAGAGATCCGACAGGGGGTAAGGACACTGAAGCTTTCTTT CSARDPTGGKDTEAFF
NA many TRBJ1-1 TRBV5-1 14 TGCGCCAGCAGTCGTGACGGACCCTTAAATGGGGCTTTCTTT CASSRDGPLNGAFF
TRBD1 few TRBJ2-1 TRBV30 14 TGTGCCTGGAGAGGGCTCACAGGGGTAAATGAGCAGTTCTTC CAWRGLTGVNEQFF
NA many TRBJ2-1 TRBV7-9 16 TGTGCCAGCAGCTTAGCCAGGGGAGGCTCCTACAATGAGCAGTTCTTC CASSLARGGSYNEQFF
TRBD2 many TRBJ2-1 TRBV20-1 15 TGCAGTGCAAGGAGGCGACTAGCGGGAGTGGGTGAGCAGTTCTTC CSARRRLAGVGEQFF
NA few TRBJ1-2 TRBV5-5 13 TGTGCCAGCAACCGGGACACAAACTATGGCTACACCTTC CASNRDTNYGYTF
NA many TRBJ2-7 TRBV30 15 TGTGCCTGGACGCAGGAGCCCGGATCGCTCTACGAGCAGTACTTC CAWTQEPGSLYEQYF
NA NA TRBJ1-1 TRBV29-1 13 TGCAGCGCGCGGGGACCGATGAACACTGAAGCTTTCTTT CSARGPMNTEAFF
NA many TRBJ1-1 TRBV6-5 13 TGTGCCAGCAGTTACTCAGGGAATTCTGAAGCTTTCTTT CASSYSGNSEAFF
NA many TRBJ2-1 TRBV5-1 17 TGCGCCAGCAGCTTGGCCGCGTCGAAGCTAGGAACCCCAGGGCAGTTCTTC CASSLAASKLGTPGQFF
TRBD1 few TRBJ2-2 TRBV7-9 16 TGTGCCAGCAGCGTTAGTCCGGACAGGAGCACCGGGGAGCTGTTTTTT CASSVSPDRSTGELFF
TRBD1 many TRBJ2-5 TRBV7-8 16 TGTGCCAGCAGCTTAGGACCGGGACAGGGGGCCCAGACCCAGTACTTC CASSLGPGQGAQTQYF
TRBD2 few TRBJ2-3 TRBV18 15 TGTGCCAGCTCACTACTAGCGGTTAGCACAGATACGCAGTATTTT CASSLLAVSTDTQYF
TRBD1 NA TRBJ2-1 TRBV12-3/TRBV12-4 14 TGTGCCAGCAGTTTCAGGACAGGGTACAATGAGCAGTTCTTC CASSFRTGYNEQFF